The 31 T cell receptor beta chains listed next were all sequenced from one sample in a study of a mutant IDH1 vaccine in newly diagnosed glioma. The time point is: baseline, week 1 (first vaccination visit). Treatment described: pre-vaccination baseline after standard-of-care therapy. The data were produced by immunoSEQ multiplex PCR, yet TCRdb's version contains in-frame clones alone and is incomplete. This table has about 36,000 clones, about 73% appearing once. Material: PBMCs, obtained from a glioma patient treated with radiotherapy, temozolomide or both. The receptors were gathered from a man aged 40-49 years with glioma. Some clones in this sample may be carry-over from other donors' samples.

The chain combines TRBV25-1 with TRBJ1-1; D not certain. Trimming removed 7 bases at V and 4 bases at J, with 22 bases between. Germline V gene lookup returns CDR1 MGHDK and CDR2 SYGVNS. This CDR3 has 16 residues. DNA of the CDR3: TGTGCCAGCACCCTATTTTCGACTAAACGGAGCACTGAAGCTTTCTTT. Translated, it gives CASTLFSTKRSTEAFF. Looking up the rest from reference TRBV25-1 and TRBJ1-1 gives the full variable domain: EADIYQTPRYLVIGTGKKITLECSQTMGHDKMYWYQQDPGMELHLIHYSYGVNSTEKGDLSSESTVSRIRTEHFPLTLESARPSHTSQYLCASTLFSTKRSTEAFFGQGTRLTVV.

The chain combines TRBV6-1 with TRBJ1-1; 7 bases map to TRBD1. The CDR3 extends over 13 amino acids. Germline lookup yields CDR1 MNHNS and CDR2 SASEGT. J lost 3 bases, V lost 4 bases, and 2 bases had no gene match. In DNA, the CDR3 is TGTGCCAGCAGTGGACAGGGCTACACTGAAGCTTTCTTT. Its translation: CASSGQGYTEAFF.

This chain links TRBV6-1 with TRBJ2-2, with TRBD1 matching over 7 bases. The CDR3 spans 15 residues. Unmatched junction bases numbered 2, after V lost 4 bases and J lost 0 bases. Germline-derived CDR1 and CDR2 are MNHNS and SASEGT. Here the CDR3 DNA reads TGTGCCAGCAGTGGGGGGACAGCGAACACCGGGGAGCTGTTTTTT. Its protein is CASSGGTANTGELFF.

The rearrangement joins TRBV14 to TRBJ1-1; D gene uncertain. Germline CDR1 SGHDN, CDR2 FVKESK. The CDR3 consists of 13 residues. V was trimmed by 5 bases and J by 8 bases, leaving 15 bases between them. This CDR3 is CASSYLRAGEAFF. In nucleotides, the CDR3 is TGTGCCAGCAGCTACCTACGAGCCGGGGAAGCTTTCTTT.

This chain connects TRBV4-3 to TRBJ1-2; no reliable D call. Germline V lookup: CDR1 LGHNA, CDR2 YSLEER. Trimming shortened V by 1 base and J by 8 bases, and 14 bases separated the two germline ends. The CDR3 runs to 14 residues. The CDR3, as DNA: TGCGCCAGCAGCCAAGTTGGTAGAGTGGAAGGCTACACCTTC. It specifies CASSQVGRVEGYTF.

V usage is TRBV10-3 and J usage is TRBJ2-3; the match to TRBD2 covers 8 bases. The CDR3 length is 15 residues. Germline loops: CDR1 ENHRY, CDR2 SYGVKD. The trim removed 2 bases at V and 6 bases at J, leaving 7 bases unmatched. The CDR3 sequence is CAISEVVAGTDTQYF. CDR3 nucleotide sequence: TGTGCCATCAGTGAGGTTGTAGCGGGGACTGATACGCAGTATTTT.

This CDR3 is CASRYSNQPQHF. In nucleotides, the CDR3 is TGTGCCAGCCGATATAGCAATCAGCCCCAGCATTTT. The chain uses TRBV6-1 and TRBJ1-5, with D uncertain. Germline loops: CDR1 MNHNS, CDR2 SASEGT. Trimming cost V 8 bases and J 0 bases, with 5 bases left between them. This CDR3 has 12 amino acids.

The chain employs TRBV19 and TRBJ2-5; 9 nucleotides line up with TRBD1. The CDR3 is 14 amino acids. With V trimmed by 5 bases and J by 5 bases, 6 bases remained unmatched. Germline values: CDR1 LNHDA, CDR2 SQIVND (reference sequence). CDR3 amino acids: CASSLGQGRETQYF. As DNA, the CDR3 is TGTGCCAGTAGTTTGGGACAGGGAAGGGAGACCCAGTACTTC.

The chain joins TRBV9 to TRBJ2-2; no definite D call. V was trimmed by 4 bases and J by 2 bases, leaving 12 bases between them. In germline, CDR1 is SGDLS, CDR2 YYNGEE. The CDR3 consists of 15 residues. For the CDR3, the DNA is TGTGCCAGCAGCACCCGGACGGGTAACACCGGGGAGCTGTTTTTT. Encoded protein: CASSTRTGNTGELFF.

CDR3 DNA: TGTGCCTGGAGTGTTGAGCAGCTTAATGAAAAACTGTTTTTT. It is translated as CAWSVEQLNEKLFF. This chain links TRBV30 with TRBJ1-4; unclear D gene. The CDR3 has 14 residues. Germline V gene sequence: CDR1 GTSNPN, CDR2 SVGIG (reference sequence). V gave up 0 bases and J gave up 4 bases, with 9 bases separating them.

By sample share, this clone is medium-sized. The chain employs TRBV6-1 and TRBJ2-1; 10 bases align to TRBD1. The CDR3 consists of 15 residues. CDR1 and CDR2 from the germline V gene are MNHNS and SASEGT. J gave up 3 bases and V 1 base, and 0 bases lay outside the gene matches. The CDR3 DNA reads TGTGCCAGCAGTGAAGGGACAGGGGGCTACAATGAGCAGTTCTTC. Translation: CASSEGTGGYNEQFF.

The CDR3 loop reads CASSDRSYEQYF. Here the CDR3 DNA reads TGTGCCAGCAGTGACAGATCCTACGAGCAGTACTTC. V and J are TRBV6-6 and TRBJ2-7; possibly TRBD1 for D (5 bases). The V gene's germline CDR1 is MNHNY and CDR2 SVGAGI (reference sequence). There are 12 residues in the CDR3. V was cut by 5 bases and J by 1 base, with 6 bases left in between.

The CDR3 sequence is CASSFFRDRTYGYTF. The CDR3 DNA sequence: TGTGCCAGCAGCTTTTTTCGGGACAGAACTTATGGCTACACCTTC. The chain joins TRBV11-2 to TRBJ1-2; 7 positions agree with TRBD1. The germline CDR1 and CDR2 sequences are SGHAT and FQNNGV. The CDR3 length is 15 residues. V trimming: 3 bases; J trimming: 5 bases; junction bases outside the gene matches: 9.

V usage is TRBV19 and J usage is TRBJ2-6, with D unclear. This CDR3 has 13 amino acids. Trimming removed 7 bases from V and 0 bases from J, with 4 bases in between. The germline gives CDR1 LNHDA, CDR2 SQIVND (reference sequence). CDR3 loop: CASTVSGANVLTF. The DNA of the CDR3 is TGTGCCAGTACGGTCTCTGGGGCCAACGTCCTGACTTTC.

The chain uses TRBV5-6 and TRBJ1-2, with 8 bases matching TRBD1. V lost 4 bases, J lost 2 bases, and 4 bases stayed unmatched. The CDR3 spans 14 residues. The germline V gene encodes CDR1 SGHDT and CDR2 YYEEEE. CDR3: CASSDTGGNYGYTF. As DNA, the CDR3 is TGTGCCAGCAGCGATACAGGGGGGAACTATGGCTACACCTTC.

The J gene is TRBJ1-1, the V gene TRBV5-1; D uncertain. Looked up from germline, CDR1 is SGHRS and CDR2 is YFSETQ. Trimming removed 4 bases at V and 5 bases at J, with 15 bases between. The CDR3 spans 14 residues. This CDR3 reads CASSAPGRDTEAFF. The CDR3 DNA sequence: TGCGCCAGCAGCGCCCCGGGGAGGGATACTGAAGCTTTCTTT.

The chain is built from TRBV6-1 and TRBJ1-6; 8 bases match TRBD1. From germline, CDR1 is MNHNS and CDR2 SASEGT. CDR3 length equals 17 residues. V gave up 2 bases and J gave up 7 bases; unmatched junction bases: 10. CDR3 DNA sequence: TGTGCCAGCAGTGAACCGACGGGACAGGTCGTGAATTCACCCCTCCACTTT. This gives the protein CASSEPTGQVVNSPLHF.

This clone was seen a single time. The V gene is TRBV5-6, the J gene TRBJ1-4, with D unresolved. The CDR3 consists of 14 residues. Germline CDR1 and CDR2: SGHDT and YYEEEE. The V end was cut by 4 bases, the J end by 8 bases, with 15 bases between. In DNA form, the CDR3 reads TGTGCCAGCAGCCTCTACGGGGATGGCGAAAAACTGTTTTTT. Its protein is CASSLYGDGEKLFF.

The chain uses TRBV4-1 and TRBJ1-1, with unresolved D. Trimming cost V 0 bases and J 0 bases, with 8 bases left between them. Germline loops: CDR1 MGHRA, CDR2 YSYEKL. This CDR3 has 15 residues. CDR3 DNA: TGCGCCAGCAGCCAAGAACGGGGAATGAACACTGAAGCTTTCTTT. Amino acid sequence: CASSQERGMNTEAFF.

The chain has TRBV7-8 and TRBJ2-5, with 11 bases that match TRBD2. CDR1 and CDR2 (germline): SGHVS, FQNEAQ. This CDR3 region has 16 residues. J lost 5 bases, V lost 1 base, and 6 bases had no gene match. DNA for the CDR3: TGTGCCAGCAGCTTAGTGGTAGCGGGGGGGCCGGAGACCCAGTACTTC. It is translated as CASSLVVAGGPETQYF. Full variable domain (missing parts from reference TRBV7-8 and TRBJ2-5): GAGVSQSPRYKVAKRGQDVALRCDPISGHVSLFWYQQALGQGPEFLTYFQNEAQLDKSGLPSDRFFAERPEGSVSTLKIQRTQQEDSAVYLCASSLVVAGGPETQYFGPGTRLLVL.

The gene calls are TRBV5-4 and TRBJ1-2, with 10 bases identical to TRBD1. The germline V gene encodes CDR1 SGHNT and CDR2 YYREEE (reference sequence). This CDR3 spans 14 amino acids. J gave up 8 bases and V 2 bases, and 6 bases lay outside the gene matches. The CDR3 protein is CASSFRQGAGGYTF. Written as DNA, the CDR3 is TGTGCCAGCAGCTTCCGACAGGGGGCTGGCGGCTACACCTTC.

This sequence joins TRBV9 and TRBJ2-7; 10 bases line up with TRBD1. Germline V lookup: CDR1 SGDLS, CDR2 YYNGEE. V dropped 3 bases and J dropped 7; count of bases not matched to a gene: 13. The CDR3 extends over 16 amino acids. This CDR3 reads CASSARDRGPRNEQYF. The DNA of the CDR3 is TGTGCCAGCAGCGCGAGAGACAGGGGGCCTCGAAATGAGCAGTACTTC. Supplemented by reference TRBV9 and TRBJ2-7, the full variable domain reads DSGVTQTPKHLITATGQRVTLRCSPRSGDLSVYWYQQSLDQGLQFLIQYYNGEERAKGNILERFSAQQFPDLHSELNLSSLELGDSALYFCASSARDRGPRNEQYFGPGTRLTVT.

CDR3 nucleotides: TGTGCCTGGAGGGGATCCGGGTGGAGCTCTGGAAACACCATATATTTT. This sequence encodes CAWRGSGWSSGNTIYF. V and J are TRBV30 and TRBJ1-3; D is ambiguous. Trimming removed 3 bases at V and 0 bases at J, with 15 bases between. The CDR3 spans 16 residues. CDR1 and CDR2 from the germline V gene are GTSNPN and SVGIG (reference sequence).

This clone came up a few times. The CDR3 sequence is CASSLEGAWGTEAFF. CDR3 nucleotides: TGCGCCAGCAGCTTGGAAGGGGCCTGGGGCACTGAAGCTTTCTTT. This rearrangement joins TRBV5-1 to TRBJ1-1, with TRBD1 as a possible D gene (5 bases). Germline V gene lookup returns CDR1 SGHRS and CDR2 YFSETQ. Trimming removed 0 bases from V and 4 bases from J, with 13 bases in between. CDR3 length: 15 amino acids.

The CDR3: CAWSVWGVSYEQYF. In DNA, the CDR3 is TGTGCCTGGAGTGTGTGGGGTGTCTCCTACGAGCAGTACTTC. The chain uses TRBV30 and TRBJ2-7, with D hard to call. The CDR3 consists of 14 residues. Looked up from germline, CDR1 is GTSNPN and CDR2 is SVGIG (reference sequence). Trimming took off 0 bases at V and 0 bases at J, with 9 bases between the two ends.

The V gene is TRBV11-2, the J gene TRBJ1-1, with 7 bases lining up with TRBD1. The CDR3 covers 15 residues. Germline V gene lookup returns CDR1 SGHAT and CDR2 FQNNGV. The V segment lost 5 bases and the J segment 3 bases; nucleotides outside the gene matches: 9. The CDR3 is CASSRRGSWDTEAFF. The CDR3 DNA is TGTGCCAGCAGCCGCAGGGGGAGCTGGGACACTGAAGCTTTCTTT.

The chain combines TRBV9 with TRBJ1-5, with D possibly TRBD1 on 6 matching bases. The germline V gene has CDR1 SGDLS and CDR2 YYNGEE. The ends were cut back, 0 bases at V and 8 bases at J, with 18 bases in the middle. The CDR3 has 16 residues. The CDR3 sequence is CASSVGSGVALEPQHF. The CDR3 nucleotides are TGTGCCAGCAGCGTAGGTTCAGGGGTCGCATTAGAGCCCCAGCATTTT. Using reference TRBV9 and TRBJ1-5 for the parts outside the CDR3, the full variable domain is DSGVTQTPKHLITATGQRVTLRCSPRSGDLSVYWYQQSLDQGLQFLIQYYNGEERAKGNILERFSAQQFPDLHSELNLSSLELGDSALYFCASSVGSGVALEPQHFGDGTRLSIL.

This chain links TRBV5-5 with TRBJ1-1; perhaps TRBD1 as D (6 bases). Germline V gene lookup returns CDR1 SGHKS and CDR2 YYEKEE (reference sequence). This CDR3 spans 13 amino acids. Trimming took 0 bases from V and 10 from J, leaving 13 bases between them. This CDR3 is CASSLVTTGLAFF. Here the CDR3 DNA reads TGTGCCAGCAGCTTGGTTACAACAGGGCTAGCTTTCTTT.

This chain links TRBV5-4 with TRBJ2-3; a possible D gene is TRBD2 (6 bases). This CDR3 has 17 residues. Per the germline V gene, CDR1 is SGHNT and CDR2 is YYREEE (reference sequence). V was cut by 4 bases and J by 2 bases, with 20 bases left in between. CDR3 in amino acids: CASSPKTYLADTDTQYF. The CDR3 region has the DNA TGTGCCAGCAGCCCTAAAACCTACTTAGCGGACACAGATACGCAGTATTTT.

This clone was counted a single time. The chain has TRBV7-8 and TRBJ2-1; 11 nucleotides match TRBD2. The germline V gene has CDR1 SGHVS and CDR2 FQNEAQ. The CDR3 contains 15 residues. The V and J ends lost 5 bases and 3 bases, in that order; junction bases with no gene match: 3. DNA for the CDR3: TGTGCCAGCAGCACCGGACTAGCGGGCTACAATGAGCAGTTCTTC. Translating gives CASSTGLAGYNEQFF. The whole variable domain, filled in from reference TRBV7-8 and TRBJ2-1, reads GAGVSQSPRYKVAKRGQDVALRCDPISGHVSLFWYQQALGQGPEFLTYFQNEAQLDKSGLPSDRFFAERPEGSVSTLKIQRTQQEDSAVYLCASSTGLAGYNEQFFGPGTRLTVL.

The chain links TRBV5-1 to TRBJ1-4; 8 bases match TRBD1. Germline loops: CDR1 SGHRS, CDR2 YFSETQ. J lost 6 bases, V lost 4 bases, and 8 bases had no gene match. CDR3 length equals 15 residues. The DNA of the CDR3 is TGCGCCAGCAGCCCCGGACAGGGTGTTGATGAAAAACTGTTTTTT. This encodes CASSPGQGVDEKLFF.